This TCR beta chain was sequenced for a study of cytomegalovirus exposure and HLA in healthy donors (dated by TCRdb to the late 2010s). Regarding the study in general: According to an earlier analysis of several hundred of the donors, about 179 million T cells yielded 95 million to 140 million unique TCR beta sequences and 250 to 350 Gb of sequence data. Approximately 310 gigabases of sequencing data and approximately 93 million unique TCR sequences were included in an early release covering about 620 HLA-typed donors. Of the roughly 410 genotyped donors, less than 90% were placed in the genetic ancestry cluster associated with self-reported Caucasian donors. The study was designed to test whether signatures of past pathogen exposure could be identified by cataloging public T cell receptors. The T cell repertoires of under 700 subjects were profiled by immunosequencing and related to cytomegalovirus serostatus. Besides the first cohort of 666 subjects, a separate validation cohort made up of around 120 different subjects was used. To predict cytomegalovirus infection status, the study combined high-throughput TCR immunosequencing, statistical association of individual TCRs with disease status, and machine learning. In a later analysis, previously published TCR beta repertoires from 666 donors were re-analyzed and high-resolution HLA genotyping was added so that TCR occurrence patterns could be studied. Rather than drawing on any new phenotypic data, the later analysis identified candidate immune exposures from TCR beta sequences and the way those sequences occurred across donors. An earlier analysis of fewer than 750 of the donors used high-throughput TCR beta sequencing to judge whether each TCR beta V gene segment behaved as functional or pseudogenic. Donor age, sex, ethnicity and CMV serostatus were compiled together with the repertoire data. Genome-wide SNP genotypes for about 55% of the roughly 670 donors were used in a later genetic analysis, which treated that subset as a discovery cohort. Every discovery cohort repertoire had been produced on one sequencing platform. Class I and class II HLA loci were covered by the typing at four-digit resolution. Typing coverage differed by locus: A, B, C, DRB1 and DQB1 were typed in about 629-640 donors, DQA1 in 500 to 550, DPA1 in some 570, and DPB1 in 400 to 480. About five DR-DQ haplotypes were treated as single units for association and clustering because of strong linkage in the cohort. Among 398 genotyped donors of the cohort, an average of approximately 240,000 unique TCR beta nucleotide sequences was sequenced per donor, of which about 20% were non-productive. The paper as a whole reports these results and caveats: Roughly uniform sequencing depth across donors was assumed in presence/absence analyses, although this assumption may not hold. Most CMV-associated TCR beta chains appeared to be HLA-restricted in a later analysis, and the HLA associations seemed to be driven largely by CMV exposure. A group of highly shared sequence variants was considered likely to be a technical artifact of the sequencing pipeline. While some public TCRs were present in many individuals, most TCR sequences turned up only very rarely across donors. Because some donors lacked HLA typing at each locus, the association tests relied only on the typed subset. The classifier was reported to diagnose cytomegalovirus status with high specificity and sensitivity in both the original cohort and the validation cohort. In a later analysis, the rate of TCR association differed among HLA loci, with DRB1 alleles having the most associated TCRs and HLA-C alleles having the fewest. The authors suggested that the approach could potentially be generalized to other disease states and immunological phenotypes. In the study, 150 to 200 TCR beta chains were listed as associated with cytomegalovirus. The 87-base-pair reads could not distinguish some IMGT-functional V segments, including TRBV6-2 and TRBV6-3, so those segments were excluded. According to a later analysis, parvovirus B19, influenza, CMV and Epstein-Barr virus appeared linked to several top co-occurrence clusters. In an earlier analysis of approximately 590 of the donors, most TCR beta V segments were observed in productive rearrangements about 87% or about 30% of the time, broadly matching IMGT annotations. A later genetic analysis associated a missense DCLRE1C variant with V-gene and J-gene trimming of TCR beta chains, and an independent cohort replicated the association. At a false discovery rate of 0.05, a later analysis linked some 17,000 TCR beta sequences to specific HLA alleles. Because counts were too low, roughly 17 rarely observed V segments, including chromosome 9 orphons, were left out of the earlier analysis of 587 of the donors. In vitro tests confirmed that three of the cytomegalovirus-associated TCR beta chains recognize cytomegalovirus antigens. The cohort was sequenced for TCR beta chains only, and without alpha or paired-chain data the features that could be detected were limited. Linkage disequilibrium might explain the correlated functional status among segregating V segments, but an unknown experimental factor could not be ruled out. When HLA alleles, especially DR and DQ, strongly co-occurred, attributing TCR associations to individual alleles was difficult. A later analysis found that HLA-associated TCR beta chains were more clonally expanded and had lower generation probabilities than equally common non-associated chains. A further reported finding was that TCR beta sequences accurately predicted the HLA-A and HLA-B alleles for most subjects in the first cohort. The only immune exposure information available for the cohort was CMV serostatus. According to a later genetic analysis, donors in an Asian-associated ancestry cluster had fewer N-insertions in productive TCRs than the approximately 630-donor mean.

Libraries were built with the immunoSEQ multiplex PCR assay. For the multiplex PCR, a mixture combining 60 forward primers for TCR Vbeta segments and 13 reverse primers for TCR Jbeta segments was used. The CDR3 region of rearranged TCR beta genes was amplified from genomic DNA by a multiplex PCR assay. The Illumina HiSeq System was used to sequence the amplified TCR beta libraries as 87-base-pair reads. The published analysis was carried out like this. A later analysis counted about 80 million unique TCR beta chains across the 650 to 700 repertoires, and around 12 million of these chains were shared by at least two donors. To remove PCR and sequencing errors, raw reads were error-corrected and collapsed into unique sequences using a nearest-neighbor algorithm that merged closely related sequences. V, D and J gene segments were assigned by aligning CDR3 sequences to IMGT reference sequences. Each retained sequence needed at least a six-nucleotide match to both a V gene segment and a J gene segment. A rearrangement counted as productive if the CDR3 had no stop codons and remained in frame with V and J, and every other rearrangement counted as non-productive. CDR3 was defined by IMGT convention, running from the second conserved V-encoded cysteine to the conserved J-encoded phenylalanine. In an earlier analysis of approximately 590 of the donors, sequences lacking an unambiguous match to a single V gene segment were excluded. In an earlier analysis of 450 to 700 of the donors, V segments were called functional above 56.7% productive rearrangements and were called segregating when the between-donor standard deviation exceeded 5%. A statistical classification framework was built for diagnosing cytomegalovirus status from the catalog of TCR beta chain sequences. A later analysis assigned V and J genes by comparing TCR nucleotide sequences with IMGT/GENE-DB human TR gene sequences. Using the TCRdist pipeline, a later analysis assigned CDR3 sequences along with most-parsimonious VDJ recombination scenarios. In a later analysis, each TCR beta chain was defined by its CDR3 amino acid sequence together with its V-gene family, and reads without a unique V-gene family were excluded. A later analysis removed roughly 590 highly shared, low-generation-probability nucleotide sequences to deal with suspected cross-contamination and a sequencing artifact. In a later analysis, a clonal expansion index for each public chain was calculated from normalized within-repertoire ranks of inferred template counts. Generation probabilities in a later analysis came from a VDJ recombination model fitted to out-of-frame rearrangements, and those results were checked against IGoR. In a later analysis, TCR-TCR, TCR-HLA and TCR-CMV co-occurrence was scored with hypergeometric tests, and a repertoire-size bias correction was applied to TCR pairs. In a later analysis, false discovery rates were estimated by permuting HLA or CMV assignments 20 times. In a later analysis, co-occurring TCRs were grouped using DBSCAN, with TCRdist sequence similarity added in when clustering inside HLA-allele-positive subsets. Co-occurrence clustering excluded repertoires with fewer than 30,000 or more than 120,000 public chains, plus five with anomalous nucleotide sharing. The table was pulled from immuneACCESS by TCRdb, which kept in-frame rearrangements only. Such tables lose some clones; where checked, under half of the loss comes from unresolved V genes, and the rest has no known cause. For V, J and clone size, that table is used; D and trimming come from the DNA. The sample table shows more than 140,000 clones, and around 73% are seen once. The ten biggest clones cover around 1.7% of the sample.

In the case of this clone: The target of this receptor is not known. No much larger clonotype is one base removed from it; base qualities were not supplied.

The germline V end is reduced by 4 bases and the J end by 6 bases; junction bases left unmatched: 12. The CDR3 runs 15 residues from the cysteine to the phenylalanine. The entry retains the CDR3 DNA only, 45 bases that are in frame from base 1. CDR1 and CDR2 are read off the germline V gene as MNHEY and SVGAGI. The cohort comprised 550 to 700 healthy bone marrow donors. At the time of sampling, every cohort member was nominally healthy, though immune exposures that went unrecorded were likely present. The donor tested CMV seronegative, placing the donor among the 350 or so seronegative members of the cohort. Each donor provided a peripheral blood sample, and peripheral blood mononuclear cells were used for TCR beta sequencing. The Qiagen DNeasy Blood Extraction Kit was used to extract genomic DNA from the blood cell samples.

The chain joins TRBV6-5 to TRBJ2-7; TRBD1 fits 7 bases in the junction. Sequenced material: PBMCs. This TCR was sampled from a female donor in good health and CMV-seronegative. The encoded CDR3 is CASSSRTGSPFEQYF. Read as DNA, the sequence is TGTGCCAGCAGTTCGCGGACAGGCTCCCCTTTCGAGCAGTACTTC.